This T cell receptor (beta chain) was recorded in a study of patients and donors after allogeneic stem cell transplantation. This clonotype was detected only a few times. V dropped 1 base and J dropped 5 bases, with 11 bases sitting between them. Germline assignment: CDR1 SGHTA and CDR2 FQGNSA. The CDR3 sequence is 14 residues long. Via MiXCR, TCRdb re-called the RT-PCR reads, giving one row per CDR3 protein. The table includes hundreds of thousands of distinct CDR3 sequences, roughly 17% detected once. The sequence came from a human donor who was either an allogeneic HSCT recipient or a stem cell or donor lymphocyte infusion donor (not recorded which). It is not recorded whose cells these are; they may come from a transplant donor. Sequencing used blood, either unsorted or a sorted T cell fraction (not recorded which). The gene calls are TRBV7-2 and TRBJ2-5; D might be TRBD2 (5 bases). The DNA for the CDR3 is TGTGCCAGCAGCTTAGATCTCCAGCGGGAGACCCAGTACTTC. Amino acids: CASSLDLQRETQYF.